A single sample gave rise to the 4 T cell receptor beta chains below, sequenced in a study of T cell responses to AZD1222 COVID-19 vaccine. The assay was immunoSEQ multiplex PCR, and TCRdb's table has in-frame clones only and misses some. The repertoire consists of roughly 180,000 clones, with under 95% occurring once and the leading ten covering 1.3%. The sample consisted of peripheral blood, taken 28 days after the second AZD1222 dose. The origin of the receptors is an adult who received the AZD1222 COVID-19 vaccine.

The chain employs TRBV14 and TRBJ2-7; no reliable D call. V was clipped by 3 bases and J by 4 bases, with 16 bases between them. Germline lookup yields CDR1 SGHDN and CDR2 FVKESK. This CDR3 comprises 15 residues. Here the CDR3 DNA reads TGTGCCAGCAGCCAGGTCGACTGGGGTCAGTACGAGCAGTACTTC. Its protein product is CASSQVDWGQYEQYF.

The chain joins TRBV4-2 to TRBJ1-4, with TRBD1 identical over 7 bases. V gave up 3 bases and J gave up 4 bases; unmatched junction bases: 8. Looked up from germline, CDR1 is LGHNA and CDR2 is YNFKEQ. This CDR3 has 16 amino acids. CDR3 region: CASSQDRTGVNEKLFF. The CDR3, as DNA: TGTGCCAGCAGCCAGGACCGGACAGGCGTTAATGAAAAACTGTTTTTT.

The chain joins TRBV6-2 or TRBV6-3 to TRBJ1-2; TRBD1 might be the D (5 bases). CDR1 and CDR2 (germline): MNHEY, SVGEGT. This CDR3 has 14 residues. V was shortened by 2 bases and J by 4 bases, with 11 bases between the two germline ends. CDR3: CASSYAGRSYGYTF. The CDR3 DNA sequence: TGTGCCAGCAGTTACGCGGGACGGTCCTATGGCTACACCTTC.

The chain joins TRBV30 to TRBJ1-5; D is unresolved. The V end was cut by 3 bases, the J end by 1 base, with 10 bases between. This CDR3 spans 14 amino acids. Germline-derived CDR1 and CDR2 are GTSNPN and SVGIG (reference sequence). The CDR3 protein is CAWRLSSSNQPQHF. The CDR3 DNA reads TGTGCCTGGAGATTGAGCTCGAGCAATCAGCCCCAGCATTTT.